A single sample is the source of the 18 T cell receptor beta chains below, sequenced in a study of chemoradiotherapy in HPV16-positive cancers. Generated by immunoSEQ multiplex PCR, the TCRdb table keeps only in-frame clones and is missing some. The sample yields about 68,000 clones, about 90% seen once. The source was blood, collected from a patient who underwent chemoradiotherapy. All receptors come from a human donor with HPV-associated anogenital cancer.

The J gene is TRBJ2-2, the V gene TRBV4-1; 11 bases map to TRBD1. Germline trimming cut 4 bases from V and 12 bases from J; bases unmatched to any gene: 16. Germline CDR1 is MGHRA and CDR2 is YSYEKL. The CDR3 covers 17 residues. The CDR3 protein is CASSRGRSRDRGSKLFF. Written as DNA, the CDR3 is TGCGCCAGCAGCCGAGGCCGATCCCGGGACAGGGGGTCGAAGCTGTTTTTT.

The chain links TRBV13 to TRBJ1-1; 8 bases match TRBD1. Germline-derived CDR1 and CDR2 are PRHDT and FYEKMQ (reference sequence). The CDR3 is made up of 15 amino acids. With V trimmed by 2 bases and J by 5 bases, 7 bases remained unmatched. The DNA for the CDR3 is TGTGCCAGCAGCTTAATAATACAGGGGGGGACTGAAGCTTTCTTT. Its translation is CASSLIIQGGTEAFF.

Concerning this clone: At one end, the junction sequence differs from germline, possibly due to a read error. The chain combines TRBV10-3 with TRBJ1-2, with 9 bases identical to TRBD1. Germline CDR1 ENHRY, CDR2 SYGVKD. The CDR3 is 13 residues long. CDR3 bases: TGTGCCAGCAGTTACGACAGGGGGTATGGCTACACCTTC. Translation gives CASSYDRGYGYTF.

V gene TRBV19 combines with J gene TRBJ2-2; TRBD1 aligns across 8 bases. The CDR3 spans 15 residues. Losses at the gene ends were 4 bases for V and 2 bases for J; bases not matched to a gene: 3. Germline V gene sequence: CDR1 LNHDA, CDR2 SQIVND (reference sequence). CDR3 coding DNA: TGTGCCAGTAGTACCGGACAGGGAAACACCGGGGAGCTGTTTTTT. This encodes CASSTGQGNTGELFF.

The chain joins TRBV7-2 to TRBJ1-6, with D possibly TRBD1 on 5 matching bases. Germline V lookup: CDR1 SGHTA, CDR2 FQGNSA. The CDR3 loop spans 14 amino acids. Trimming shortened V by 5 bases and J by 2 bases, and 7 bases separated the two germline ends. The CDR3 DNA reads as TGTGCCAGCAGCAAGGACACCTATAATTCACCCCTCCACTTT. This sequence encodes CASSKDTYNSPLHF. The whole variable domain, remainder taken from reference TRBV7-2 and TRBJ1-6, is GAGVSQSPSNKVTEKGKDVELRCDPISGHTALYWYRQSLGQGLEFLIYFQGNSAPDKSGLPSDRFSAERTGGSVSTLTIQRTQQEDSAVYLCASSKDTYNSPLHFGNGTRLTVT.

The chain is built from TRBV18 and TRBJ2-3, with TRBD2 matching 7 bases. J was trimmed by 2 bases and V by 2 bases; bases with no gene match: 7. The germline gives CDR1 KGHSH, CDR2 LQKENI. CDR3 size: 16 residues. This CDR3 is CASSPSSGGTTDTQYF. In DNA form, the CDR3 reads TGTGCCAGCTCACCATCATCGGGAGGCACCACAGATACGCAGTATTTT.

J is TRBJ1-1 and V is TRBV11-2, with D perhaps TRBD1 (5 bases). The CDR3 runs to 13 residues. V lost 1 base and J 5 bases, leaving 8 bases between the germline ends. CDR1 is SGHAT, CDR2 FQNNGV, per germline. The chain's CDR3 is CASSLGGRTEAFF. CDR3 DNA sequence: TGTGCCAGCAGCTTAGGGGGGAGGACTGAAGCTTTCTTT.

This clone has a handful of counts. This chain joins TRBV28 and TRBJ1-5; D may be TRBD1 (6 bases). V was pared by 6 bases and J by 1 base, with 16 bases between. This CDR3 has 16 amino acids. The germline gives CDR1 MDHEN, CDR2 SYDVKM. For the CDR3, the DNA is TGTGCCAGCAGCTCCGCCGGGGGGGCCAGCAATCAGCCCCAGCATTTT. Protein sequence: CASSSAGGASNQPQHF.

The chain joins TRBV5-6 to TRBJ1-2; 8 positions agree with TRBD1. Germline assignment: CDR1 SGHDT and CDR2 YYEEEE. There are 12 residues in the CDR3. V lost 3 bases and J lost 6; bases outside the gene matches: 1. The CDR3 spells CASSSTGDGYTF. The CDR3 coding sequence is TGTGCCAGCAGCTCGACAGGGGATGGCTACACCTTC.

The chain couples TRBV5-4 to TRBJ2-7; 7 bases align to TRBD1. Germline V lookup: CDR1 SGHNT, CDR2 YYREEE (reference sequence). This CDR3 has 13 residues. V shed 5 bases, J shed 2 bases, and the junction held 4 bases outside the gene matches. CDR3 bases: TGTGCCAGCAGGAGGGGGACAGCCTACGAGCAGTACTTC. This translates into CASRRGTAYEQYF.

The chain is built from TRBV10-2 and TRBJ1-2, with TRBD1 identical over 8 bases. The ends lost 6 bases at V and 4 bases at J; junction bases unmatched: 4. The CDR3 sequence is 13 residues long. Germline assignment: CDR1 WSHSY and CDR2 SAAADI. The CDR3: CASSIQGVYGYTF. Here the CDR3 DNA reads TGCGCCAGCAGCATACAGGGGGTCTATGGCTACACCTTC.

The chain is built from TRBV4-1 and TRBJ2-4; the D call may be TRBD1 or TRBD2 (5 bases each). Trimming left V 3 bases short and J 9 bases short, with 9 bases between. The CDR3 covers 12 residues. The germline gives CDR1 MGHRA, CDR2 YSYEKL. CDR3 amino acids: CASSHPRGIQYF. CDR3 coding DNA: TGCGCCAGCAGCCATCCGAGGGGCATTCAGTACTTC.

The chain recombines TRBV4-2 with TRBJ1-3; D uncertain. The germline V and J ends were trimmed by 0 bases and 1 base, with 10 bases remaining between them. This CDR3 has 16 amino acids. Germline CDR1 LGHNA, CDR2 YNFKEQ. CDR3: CASSQEAGYSGNTIYF. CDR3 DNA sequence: TGTGCCAGCAGCCAAGAAGCAGGCTATTCTGGAAACACCATATATTTT.

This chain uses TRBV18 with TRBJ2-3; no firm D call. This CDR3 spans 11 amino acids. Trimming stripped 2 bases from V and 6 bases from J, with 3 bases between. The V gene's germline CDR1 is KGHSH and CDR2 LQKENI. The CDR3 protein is CASSPGDTQYF. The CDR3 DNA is TGTGCCAGCTCACCAGGGGATACGCAGTATTTT.

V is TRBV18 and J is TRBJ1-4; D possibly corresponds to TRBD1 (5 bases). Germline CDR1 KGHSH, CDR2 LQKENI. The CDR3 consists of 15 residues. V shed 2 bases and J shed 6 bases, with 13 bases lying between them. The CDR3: CASSPGGTGYEKLFF. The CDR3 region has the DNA TGTGCCAGCTCACCAGGAGGGACCGGGTATGAAAAACTGTTTTTT.

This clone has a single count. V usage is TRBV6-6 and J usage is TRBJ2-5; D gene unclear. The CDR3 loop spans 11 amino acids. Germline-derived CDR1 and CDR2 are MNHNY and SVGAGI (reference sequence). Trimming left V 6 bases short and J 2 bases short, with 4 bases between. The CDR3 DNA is TGTGCCAGCAGCGTACAAGAGACCCAGTACTTC. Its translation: CASSVQETQYF.

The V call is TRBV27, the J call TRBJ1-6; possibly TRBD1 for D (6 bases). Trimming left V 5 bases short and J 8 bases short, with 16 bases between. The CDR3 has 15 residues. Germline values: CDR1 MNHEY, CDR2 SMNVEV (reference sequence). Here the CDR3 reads CASSLAGGLDSPLHF. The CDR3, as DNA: TGTGCCAGCAGTCTAGCGGGGGGGCTTGATTCACCCCTCCACTTT.

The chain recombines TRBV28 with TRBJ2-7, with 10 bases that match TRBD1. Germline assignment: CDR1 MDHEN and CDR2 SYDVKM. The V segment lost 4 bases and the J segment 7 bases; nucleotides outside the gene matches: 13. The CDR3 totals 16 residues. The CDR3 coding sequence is TGTGCCAGCAGTTCCCGGACAGGGGGTCCCCTGGGGGAGCAGTACTTC. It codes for CASSSRTGGPLGEQYF.